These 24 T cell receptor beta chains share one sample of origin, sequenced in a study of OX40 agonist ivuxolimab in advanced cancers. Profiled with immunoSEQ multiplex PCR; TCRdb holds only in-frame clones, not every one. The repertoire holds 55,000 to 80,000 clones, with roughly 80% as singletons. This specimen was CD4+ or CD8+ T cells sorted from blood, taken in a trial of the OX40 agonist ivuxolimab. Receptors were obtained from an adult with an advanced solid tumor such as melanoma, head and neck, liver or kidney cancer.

DNA for the CDR3: TGTGCCAGCAGCCGCTCTTTTCTTGGCCAGGGGGCGGACTATGGCTACACCTTC. Protein: CASSRSFLGQGADYGYTF. The V call is TRBV7-2, the J call TRBJ1-2; 8 bases agree with TRBD1. The CDR3 consists of 18 residues. V was clipped by 5 bases and J by 3 bases; unmatched bases: 17. The germline gives CDR1 SGHTA, CDR2 FQGNSA. Complete variable domain (other parts from reference TRBV7-2 and TRBJ1-2): GAGVSQSPSNKVTEKGKDVELRCDPISGHTALYWYRQSLGQGLEFLIYFQGNSAPDKSGLPSDRFSAERTGGSVSTLTIQRTQQEDSAVYLCASSRSFLGQGADYGYTFGSGTRLTVV.

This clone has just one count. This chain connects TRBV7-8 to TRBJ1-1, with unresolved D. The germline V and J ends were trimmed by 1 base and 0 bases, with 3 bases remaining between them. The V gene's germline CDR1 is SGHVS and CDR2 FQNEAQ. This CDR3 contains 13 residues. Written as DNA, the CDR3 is TGTGCCAGCAGCTTAGAGATGAACACTGAAGCTTTCTTT. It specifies CASSLEMNTEAFF.

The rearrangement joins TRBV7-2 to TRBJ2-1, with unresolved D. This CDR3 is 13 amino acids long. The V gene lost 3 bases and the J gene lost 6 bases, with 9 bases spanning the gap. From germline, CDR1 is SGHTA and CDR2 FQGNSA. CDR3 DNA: TGTGCCAGCAGCTTCCGAGACGGCAATGAGCAGTTCTTC. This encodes CASSFRDGNEQFF.

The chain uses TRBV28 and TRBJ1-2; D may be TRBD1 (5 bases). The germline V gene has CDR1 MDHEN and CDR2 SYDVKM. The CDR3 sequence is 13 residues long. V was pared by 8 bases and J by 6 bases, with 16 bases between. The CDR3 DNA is TGTGCCAGCGGGGGGGACGGCGAAAATGGCTACACCTTC. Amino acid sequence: CASGGDGENGYTF.

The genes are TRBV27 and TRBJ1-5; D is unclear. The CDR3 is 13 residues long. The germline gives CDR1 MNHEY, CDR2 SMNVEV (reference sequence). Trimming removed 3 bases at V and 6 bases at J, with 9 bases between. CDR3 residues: CASSLGWPQPQHF. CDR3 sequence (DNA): TGTGCCAGCAGTTTGGGCTGGCCTCAGCCCCAGCATTTT.

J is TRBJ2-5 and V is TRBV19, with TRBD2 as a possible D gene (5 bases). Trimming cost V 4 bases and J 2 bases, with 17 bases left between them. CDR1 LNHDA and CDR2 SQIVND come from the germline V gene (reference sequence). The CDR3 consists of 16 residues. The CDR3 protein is CASSTDLAIGQETQYF. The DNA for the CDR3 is TGTGCCAGTAGTACTGACCTAGCCATCGGGCAAGAGACCCAGTACTTC.

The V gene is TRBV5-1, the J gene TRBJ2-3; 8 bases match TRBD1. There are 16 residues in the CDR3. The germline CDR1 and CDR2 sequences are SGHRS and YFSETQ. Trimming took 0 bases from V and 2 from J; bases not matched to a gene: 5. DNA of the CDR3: TGCGCCAGCAGCTTGGGACAGGGGTGGAACACAGATACGCAGTATTTT. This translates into CASSLGQGWNTDTQYF.

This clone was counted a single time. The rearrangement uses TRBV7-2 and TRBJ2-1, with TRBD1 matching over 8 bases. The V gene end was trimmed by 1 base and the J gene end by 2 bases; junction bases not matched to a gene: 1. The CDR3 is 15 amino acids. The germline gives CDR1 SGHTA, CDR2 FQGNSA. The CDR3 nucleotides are TGTGCCAGCAGCTTAGACAGGGGGACCTACAATGAGCAGTTCTTC. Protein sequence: CASSLDRGTYNEQFF.

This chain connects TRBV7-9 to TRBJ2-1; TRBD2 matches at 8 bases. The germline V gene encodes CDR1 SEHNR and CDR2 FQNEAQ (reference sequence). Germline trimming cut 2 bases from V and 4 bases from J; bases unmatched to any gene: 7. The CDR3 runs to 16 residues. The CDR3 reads CASSLKGSGEYNEQFF. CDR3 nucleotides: TGTGCCAGCAGCTTAAAGGGTAGCGGGGAGTACAATGAGCAGTTCTTC.

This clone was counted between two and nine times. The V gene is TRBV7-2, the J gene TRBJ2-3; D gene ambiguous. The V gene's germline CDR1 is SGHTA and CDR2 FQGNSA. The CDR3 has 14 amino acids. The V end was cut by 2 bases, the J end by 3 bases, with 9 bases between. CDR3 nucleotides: TGTGCCAGCAGCTTATCTCACGCAACAGATACGCAGTATTTT. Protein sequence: CASSLSHATDTQYF. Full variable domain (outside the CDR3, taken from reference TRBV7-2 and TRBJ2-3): GAGVSQSPSNKVTEKGKDVELRCDPISGHTALYWYRQSLGQGLEFLIYFQGNSAPDKSGLPSDRFSAERTGGSVSTLTIQRTQQEDSAVYLCASSLSHATDTQYFGPGTRLTVL.

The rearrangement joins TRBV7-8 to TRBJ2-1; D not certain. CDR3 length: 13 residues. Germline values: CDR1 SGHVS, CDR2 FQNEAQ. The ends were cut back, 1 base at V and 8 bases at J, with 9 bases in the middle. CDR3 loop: CASSLDNGDEQFF. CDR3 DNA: TGTGCCAGCAGCTTAGACAATGGTGATGAGCAGTTCTTC.

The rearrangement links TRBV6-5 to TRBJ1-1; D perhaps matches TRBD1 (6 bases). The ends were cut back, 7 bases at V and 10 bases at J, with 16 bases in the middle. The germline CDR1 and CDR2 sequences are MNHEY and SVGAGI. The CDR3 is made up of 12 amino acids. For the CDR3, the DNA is TGTGCCAGCAATTTCCGGGGGGGGCCAGCTTTCTTT. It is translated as CASNFRGGPAFF.

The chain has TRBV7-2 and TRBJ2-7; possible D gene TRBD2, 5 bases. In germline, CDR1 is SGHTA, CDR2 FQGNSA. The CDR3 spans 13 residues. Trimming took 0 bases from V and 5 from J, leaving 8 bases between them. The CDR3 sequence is CASSLASGNEQYF. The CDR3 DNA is TGTGCCAGCAGCTTAGCGTCCGGGAACGAGCAGTACTTC.

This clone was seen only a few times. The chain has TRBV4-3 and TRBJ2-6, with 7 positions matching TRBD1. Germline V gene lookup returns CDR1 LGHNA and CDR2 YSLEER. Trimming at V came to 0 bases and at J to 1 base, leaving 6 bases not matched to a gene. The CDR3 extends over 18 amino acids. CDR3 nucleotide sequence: TGCGCCAGCAGCCAAGATGCAGGGGGAAAATCTGGGGCCAACGTCCTGACTTTC. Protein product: CASSQDAGGKSGANVLTF.

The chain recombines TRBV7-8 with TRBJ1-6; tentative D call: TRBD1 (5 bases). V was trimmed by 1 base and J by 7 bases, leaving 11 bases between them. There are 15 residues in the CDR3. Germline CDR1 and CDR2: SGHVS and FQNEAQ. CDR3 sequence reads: CASSLDEGPNSPLHF. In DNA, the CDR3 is TGTGCCAGCAGCTTAGATGAGGGGCCCAATTCACCCCTCCACTTT.

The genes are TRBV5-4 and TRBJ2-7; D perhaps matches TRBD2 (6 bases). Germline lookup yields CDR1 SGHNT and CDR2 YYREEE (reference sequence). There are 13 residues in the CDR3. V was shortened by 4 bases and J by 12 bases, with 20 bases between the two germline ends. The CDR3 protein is CASSQEIGGEVYF. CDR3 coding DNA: TGTGCCAGCAGCCAAGAAATCGGGGGTGAGGTGTACTTC.

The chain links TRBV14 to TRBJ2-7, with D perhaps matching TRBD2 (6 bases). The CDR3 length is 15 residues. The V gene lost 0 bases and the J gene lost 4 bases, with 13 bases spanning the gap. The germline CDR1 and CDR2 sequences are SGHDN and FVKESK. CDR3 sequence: CASSQDTGVWYEQYF. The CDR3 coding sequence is TGTGCCAGCAGCCAAGATACGGGAGTGTGGTACGAGCAGTACTTC.

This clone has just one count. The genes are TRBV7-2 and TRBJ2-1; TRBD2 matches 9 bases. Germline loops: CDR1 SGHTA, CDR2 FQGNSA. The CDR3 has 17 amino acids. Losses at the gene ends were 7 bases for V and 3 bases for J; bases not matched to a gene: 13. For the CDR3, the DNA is TGTGCCAGCACTCGGATAGCGGGAGATGGGGGCTACAATGAGCAGTTCTTC. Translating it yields CASTRIAGDGGYNEQFF.

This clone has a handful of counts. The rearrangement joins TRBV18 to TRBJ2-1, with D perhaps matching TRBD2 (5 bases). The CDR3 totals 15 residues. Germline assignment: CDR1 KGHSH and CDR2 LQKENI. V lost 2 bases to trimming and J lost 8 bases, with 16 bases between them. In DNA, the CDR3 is TGTGCCAGCTCACCAGCGGCCGCCCCCGGGGATGAGCAGTTCTTC. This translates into CASSPAAAPGDEQFF.

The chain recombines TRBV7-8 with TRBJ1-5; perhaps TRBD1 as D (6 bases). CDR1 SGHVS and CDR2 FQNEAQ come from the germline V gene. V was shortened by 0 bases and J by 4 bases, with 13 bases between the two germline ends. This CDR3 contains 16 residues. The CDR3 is CASSLAPGQLNQPQHF. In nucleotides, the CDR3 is TGTGCCAGCAGCTTAGCGCCAGGACAGCTAAATCAGCCCCAGCATTTT.

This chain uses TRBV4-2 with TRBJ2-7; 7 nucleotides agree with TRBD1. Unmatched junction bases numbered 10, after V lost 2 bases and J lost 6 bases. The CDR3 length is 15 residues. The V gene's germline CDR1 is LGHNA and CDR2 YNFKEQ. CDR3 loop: CASSQNRGSPTEQYF. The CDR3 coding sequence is TGTGCCAGCAGCCAAAACAGGGGCTCCCCCACCGAGCAGTACTTC.

The CDR3 DNA sequence: TGTGCCAGCAGGAGCCTAGCAAGGAATCAGCCCCAGCATTTT. This encodes CASRSLARNQPQHF. The J gene is TRBJ1-5, the V gene TRBV27; no clear D. This CDR3 spans 14 amino acids. V lost 6 bases and J lost 4, with 13 bases in between. CDR1 is MNHEY and CDR2 is SMNVEV in the germline V gene (reference sequence).

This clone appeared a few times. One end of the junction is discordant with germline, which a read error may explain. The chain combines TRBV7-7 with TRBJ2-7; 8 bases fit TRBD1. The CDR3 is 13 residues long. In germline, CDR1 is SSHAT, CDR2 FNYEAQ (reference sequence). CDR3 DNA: TGTGCTAGCAGCTCCGGGACAGGATACGAGCAGTACTTC. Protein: CASSSGTGYEQYF.

The CDR3 DNA reads as TGTGCCAGCAGCTGGAGGGGGGGGGAGACCCAGTACTTC. Protein product: CASSWRGGETQYF. V usage is TRBV5-4 and J usage is TRBJ2-5; D may be TRBD2 (7 bases). The germline V gene encodes CDR1 SGHNT and CDR2 YYREEE (reference sequence). The CDR3 contains 13 residues. V dropped 3 bases and J dropped 5 bases, with 11 bases sitting between them.